This TCR beta chain was profiled in a study of identical twins. TCRdb itself ran the 5' RACE reads through MiXCR, one entry per CDR3 protein. The sample records 1.5 million or so distinct CDR3 sequences, roughly 35% being singletons. Per the germline V gene, CDR1 is DFQATT and CDR2 is SNEGSKA (reference sequence). The CDR3 sequence is 16 residues long. Trimming cost V 2 bases and J 0 bases, with 14 bases left between them. This clonotype was detected only a few times. The receptor comes from a newborn girl in good health. Sequencing was performed on cord blood. The chain combines TRBV20-1 with TRBJ2-1; the D gene could be TRBD1 or TRBD2 (5 bases each). The CDR3 protein is CSARSRGGGSYNEQFF. The CDR3 DNA is TGCAGTGCTAGATCCCGGGGTGGGGGCTCCTACAATGAGCAGTTCTTC.